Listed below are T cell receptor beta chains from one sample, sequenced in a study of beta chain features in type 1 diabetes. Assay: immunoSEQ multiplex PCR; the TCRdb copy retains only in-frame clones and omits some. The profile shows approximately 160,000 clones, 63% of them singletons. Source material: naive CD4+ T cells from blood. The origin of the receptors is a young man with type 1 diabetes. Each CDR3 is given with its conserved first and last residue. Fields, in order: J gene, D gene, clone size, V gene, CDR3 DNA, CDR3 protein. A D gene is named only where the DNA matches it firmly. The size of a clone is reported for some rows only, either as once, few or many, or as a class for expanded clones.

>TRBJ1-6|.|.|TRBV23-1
TGCGCCAGCAGTCAGGGGGGACTCGTATTTTCACCCCTCCACTTT
CASSQGGLVFSPLHF
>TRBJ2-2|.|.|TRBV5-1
TGCGCCAGCAGCTTGCTCTCCGTGAGCGGGGAGCTGTTTTTT
CASSLLSVSGELFF
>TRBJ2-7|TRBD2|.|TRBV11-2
TGTGCCAGCAGCTTAGAACTAGCGGGGTACGAGCAGTACTTC
CASSLELAGYEQYF
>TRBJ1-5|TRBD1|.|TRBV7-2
TGTGCCAGCAGCTCCGACAGGGTTCAGCCCCAGCATTTT
CASSSDRVQPQHF
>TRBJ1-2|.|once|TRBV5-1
TGCGCCAGCAGCTTTCAGGAAGGTGGCTACACCTTC
CASSFQEGGYTF
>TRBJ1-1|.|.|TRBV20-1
TGCAGTGTTGAGGCTCCTGAAGCTTTCTTT
CSVEAPEAFF
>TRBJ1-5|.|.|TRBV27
TGTGCCAGCAGTACCAGGGGCGGCAATCAGCCCCAGCATTTT
CASSTRGGNQPQHF
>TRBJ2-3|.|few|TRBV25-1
TGTGCCACCCGACCGGGGATTAGCACAGATACGCAGTATTTT
CATRPGISTDTQYF
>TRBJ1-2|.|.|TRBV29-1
TGCAGCGTTTCCGACAGGATCTCCTTCGGAAACTATGGCTACACCTTC
CSVSDRISFGNYGYTF
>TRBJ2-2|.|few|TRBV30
TGTGCCTGGAGGCAACAGGCCGCGAACACCGGGGAGCTGTTTTTT
CAWRQQAANTGELFF